This T cell receptor beta chain stems from a study of cytomegalovirus exposure and HLA in healthy donors. Findings and caveats of the study: While the bulk of TCR sequences proved rare, some public TCRs turned up in many donors. Highest at DRB1 and lowest at HLA-C, TCR association rates differed among HLA loci in a later analysis. Associated with cytomegalovirus, according to the listing, were some 150 TCR beta chains.

The CDR3 is 15 amino acids. V trimming: 2 bases; J trimming: 1 base; junction bases outside the gene matches: 7. In germline, CDR1 is GTSNPN, CDR2 SVGIG (reference sequence). Use of 60 Vbeta and 13 Jbeta primers characterized the PCR. Here immunoSEQ multiplex PCR was the method, and the copy in TCRdb shows in-frame clones only, minus some. This sample has more than 100,000 clones, with 15% to 19% found just once. This clone was counted a few times. The antigen remains undetermined. Donors in the study were healthy people who gave bone marrow. The sequence was collected from a young woman in good health and CMV-seronegative. The V and J genes are TRBV30 and TRBJ1-1; TRBD1 agrees at 7 bases. Sequences were obtained from PBMCs. The DNA of the CDR3 is TGTGCCTGGAGTACTCCTTACAGGGGGAACACTGAAGCTTTCTTT. It encodes CAWSTPYRGNTEAFF.